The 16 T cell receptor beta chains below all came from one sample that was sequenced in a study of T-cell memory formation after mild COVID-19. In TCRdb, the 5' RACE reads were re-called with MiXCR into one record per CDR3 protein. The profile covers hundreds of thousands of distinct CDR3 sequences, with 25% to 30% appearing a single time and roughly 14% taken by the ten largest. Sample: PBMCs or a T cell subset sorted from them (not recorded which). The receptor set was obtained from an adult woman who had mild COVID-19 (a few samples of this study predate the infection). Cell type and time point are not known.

DNA of the CDR3: TGCGCCAGCAGCCAAGTTCAGGGGCGGTCCTACGAGCAGTACTTC. It encodes CASSQVQGRSYEQYF. This chain connects TRBV4-1 to TRBJ2-7; the D gene is possibly TRBD1 (6 bases). The CDR3 loop spans 15 amino acids. Germline V gene lookup returns CDR1 MGHRA and CDR2 YSYEKL. V lost 1 base, J lost 1 base, and 11 bases lay in between.

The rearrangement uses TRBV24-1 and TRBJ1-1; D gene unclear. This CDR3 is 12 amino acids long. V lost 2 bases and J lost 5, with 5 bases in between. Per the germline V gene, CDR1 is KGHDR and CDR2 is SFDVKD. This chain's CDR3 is CATSDSGTEAFF. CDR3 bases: TGTGCCACCAGTGATTCTGGGACTGAAGCTTTCTTT.

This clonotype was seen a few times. CDR3 loop: CSARDLAAASGYTF. CDR3 DNA: TGCAGTGCTAGAGATCTGGCAGCAGCTTCTGGCTACACCTTC. This chain links TRBV20-1 with TRBJ1-2; D call uncertain. Germline CDR1 DFQATT, CDR2 SNEGSKA (reference sequence). The ends were cut back, 0 bases at V and 7 bases at J, with 15 bases in the middle. The CDR3 consists of 14 residues.

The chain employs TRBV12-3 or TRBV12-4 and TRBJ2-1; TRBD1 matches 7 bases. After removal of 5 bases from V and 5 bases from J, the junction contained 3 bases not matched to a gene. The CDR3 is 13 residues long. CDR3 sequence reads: CASSGDRNNEQFF. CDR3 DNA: TGTGCCAGCAGTGGGGACAGAAACAATGAGCAGTTCTTC.

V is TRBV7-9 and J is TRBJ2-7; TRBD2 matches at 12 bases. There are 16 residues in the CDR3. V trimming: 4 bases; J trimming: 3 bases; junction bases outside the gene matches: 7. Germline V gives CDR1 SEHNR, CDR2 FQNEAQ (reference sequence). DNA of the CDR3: TGTGCCAGCAGCTCCCGGACTAGCGGGGACTTCTACGAGCAGTACTTC. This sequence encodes CASSSRTSGDFYEQYF.

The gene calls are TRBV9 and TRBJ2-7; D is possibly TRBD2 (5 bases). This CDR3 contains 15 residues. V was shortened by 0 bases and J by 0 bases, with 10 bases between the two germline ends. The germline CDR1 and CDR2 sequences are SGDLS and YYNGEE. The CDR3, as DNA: TGTGCCAGCAGCGTAGCTGACGGGATCTCCTACGAGCAGTACTTC. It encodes CASSVADGISYEQYF.

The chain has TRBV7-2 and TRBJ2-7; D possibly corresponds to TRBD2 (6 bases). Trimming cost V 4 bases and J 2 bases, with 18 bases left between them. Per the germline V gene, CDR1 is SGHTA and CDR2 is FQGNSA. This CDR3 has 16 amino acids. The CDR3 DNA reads TGTGCCAGCAGCTCAGCGATCATGCGCGGGGCCTACGAGCAGTACTTC. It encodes CASSSAIMRGAYEQYF.

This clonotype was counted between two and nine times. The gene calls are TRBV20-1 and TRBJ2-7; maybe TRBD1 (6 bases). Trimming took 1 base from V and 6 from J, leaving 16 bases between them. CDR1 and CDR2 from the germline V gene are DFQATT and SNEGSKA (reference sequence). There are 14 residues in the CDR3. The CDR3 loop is CSARGRTGMGEQYF. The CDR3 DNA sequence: TGCAGTGCTAGAGGTCGAACAGGGATGGGCGAGCAGTACTTC.

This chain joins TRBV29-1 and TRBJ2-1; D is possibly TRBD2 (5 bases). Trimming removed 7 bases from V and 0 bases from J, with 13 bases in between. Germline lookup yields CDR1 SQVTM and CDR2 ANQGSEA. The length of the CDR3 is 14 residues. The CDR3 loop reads CSADLGSSYNEQFF. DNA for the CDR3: TGCAGCGCCGATTTGGGGAGCTCCTACAATGAGCAGTTCTTC.

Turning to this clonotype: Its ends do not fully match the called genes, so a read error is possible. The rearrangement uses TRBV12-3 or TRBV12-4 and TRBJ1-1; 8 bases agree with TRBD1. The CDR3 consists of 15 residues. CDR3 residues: CASSLGTGPNIEAFF. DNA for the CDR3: TGTGCCAGCAGTTTGGGGACAGGACCCAACATTGAAGCTTTCTTT.

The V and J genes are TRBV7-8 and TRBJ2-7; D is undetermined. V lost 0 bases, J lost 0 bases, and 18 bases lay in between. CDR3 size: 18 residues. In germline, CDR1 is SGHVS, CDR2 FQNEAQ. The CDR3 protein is CASSLASPWQETSYEQYF. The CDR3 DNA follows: TGTGCCAGCAGCTTAGCCTCCCCGTGGCAGGAGACCTCCTACGAGCAGTACTTC.

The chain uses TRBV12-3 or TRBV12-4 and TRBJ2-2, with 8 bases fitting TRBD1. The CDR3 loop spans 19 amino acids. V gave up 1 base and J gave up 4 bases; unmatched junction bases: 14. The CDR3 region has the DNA TGTGCCAGCAGTTTAGTAGCAACAGCAGGGGGCGCCGTCACCGGGGAGCTGTTTTTT. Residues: CASSLVATAGGAVTGELFF.

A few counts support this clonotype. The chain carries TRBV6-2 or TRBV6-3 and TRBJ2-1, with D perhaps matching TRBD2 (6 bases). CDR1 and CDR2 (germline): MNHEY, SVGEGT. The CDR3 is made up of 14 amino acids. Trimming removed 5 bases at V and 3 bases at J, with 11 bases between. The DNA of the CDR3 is TGTGCCAGCAGTCCCGCGGGACTCTACAATGAGCAGTTCTTC. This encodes CASSPAGLYNEQFF.

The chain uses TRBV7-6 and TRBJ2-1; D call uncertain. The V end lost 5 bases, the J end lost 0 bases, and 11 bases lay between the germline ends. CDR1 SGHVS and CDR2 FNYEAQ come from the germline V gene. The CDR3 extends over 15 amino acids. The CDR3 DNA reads TGTGCCAGCAGCACAAGCGCGAGCTCCTACAATGAGCAGTTCTTC. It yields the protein CASSTSASSYNEQFF.

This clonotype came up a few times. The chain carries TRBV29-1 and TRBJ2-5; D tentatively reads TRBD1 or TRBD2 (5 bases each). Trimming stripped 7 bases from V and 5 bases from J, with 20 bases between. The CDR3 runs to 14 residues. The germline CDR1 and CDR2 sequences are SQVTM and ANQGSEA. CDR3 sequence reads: CSGIPGGTGETQYF. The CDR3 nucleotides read TGCAGCGGCATTCCGGGTGGGACGGGGGAGACCCAGTACTTC. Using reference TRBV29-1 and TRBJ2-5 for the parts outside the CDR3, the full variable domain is SAVISQKPSRDICQRGTSLTIQCQVDSQVTMMFWYRQQPGQSLTLIATANQGSEATYESGFVIDKFPISRPNLTFSTLTVSNMSPEDSSIYLCSGIPGGTGETQYFGPGTRLLVL.

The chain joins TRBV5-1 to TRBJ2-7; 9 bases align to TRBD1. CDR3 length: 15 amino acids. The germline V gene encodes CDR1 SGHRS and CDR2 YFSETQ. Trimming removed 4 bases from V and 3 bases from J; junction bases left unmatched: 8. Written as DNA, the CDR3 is TGCGCCAGCAGCCAGGGGACAGGGTACAGCTACGAGCAGTACTTC. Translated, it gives CASSQGTGYSYEQYF.